The 16 T cell receptor beta chains below were found in one sample sequenced in a study of blood T cells in healthy people across ages. PCR was performed a second time for roughly 6 to 12 cycles using a sample-barcoded 5' primer and a J-beta primer mix. TCRdb used MiXCR to reprocess the 5' RACE reads, holding one entry per CDR3 protein. The data contain about 640,000 distinct CDR3 sequences, roughly 50% of them singletons. Input material: blood. The receptors originated from a man in his fifties or sixties in good health.

This chain uses TRBV2 with TRBJ2-5, with 12 bases identical to TRBD2. J gave up 4 bases and V 7 bases, and 10 bases lay outside the gene matches. The CDR3 has 16 residues. The germline gives CDR1 SNHLY, CDR2 FYNNEI. The CDR3 DNA follows: TGTGCCAGCAACTCATTGGCTAGCGGGGGGGCAGAGACCCAGTACTTC. Translating gives CASNSLASGGAETQYF.

This rearrangement joins TRBV6-1 to TRBJ1-2; tentative D call: TRBD1 (6 bases). The CDR3 spans 13 residues. Germline V gene sequence: CDR1 MNHNS, CDR2 SASEGT. Trimming removed 2 bases at V and 11 bases at J, with 15 bases between. CDR3 nucleotide sequence: TGTGCCAGCAGTGAATTTGGGGGGCGGGGGTACACCTTC. Translated: CASSEFGGRGYTF.

The chain is built from TRBV4-3 and TRBJ2-1; 7 nucleotides agree with TRBD1. V was clipped by 0 bases and J by 6 bases; unmatched bases: 11. The CDR3 has 17 amino acids. Germline CDR1 is LGHNA and CDR2 is YSLEER. The CDR3 spells CASSQEITGAVSNEQFF. DNA for the CDR3: TGCGCCAGCAGCCAAGAGATCACAGGGGCGGTTAGCAATGAGCAGTTCTTC.

The chain is built from TRBV9 and TRBJ2-5, with TRBD2 matching over 10 bases. The CDR3 is 16 amino acids. Germline assignment: CDR1 SGDLS and CDR2 YYNGEE. V gave up 2 bases and J gave up 5 bases; unmatched junction bases: 9. Here the CDR3 reads CASSVGLAGAFETQYF. Here the CDR3 DNA reads TGTGCCAGCAGCGTGGGGCTAGCGGGGGCTTTTGAGACCCAGTACTTC.

About this clonotype: The junction differs from germline at one of its ends, possibly a read error. V gene TRBV15 combines with J gene TRBJ2-1; D may match TRBD1 or TRBD2 (6 bases each). In germline, CDR1 is LNHNV, CDR2 YYDKDF (reference sequence). The CDR3 runs to 14 residues. This CDR3 is CATKRGVPYNEQFF. The DNA for the CDR3 is TGTGCAACCAAGAGGGGGGTTCCCTACAATGAGCAGTTCTTC.

A few counts support this clonotype. The genes are TRBV20-1 and TRBJ1-2; D remains unclear. The CDR3 totals 12 residues. V was shortened by 6 bases and J by 2 bases, with 10 bases between the two germline ends. Germline CDR1 and CDR2: DFQATT and SNEGSKA (reference sequence). The chain's CDR3 is CSAPGVNYGYTF. In DNA, the CDR3 is TGCAGTGCCCCCGGCGTGAACTATGGCTACACCTTC.

About this clonotype itself: Its ends do not fully match the called genes, so a read error is possible. The chain is built from TRBV19 and TRBJ2-3; 7 bases align to TRBD1. CDR1 and CDR2 (germline): LNHDA, SQIVND (reference sequence). The CDR3 contains 15 residues. CDR3 in DNA: TGTGCCAGTAGCATAGTGGGGACAGGCACAGATACGCAGTATTTT. Residues: CASSIVGTGTDTQYF.

This rearrangement joins TRBV10-3 to TRBJ2-6, with TRBD2 matching 8 bases. Germline V CDR1 and CDR2: ENHRY, SYGVKD. Trimming took 0 bases from V and 0 from J; bases not matched to a gene: 4. This CDR3 has 18 residues. In nucleotides, the CDR3 is TGTGCCATCAGTGAGTCGGGACTAGGGAGCTCTGGGGCCAACGTCCTGACTTTC. Its translation is CAISESGLGSSGANVLTF.

The sample holds a few counts of this clonotype. The chain is built from TRBV5-1 and TRBJ1-2, with D perhaps TRBD1 (6 bases). The length of the CDR3 is 14 residues. Germline V gene sequence: CDR1 SGHRS, CDR2 YFSETQ. The V end was cut by 4 bases, the J end by 3 bases, with 13 bases between. The CDR3 nucleotides read TGCGCCAGCAGCACGGACAGTGCTGACTATGGCTACACCTTC. It encodes CASSTDSADYGYTF. The variable domain in full, with the rest retrieved from reference TRBV5-1 and TRBJ1-2, is KAGVTQTPRYLIKTRGQQVTLSCSPISGHRSVSWYQQTPGQGLQFLFEYFSETQRNKGNFPGRFSGRQFSNSRSEMNVSTLELGDSALYLCASSTDSADYGYTFGSGTRLTVV.

The rearrangement links TRBV29-1 to TRBJ2-1; possibly TRBD1 for D (6 bases). The CDR3 is made up of 14 amino acids. Germline CDR1 and CDR2: SQVTM and ANQGSEA. Between the trimmed V and J ends, which lost 7 bases and 5 bases, there was a span of 18 bases. The CDR3 spells CSGLPQGFNNEQFF. The CDR3 coding sequence is TGCAGCGGGCTCCCGCAGGGGTTCAACAATGAGCAGTTCTTC.

This sequence joins TRBV4-2 and TRBJ2-3; D is uncertain. The length of the CDR3 is 13 residues. CDR1 is LGHNA and CDR2 is YNFKEQ in the germline V gene. V was clipped by 0 bases and J by 3 bases, with 4 bases between them. The CDR3 bases are TGTGCCAGCAGCCAAGAACGGACAGATACGCAGTATTTT. Translated: CASSQERTDTQYF.

The chain couples TRBV29-1 to TRBJ1-2; D is uncertain. With 0 bases removed from V and 2 bases from J, the gap between germline ends came to 10 bases. The CDR3 totals 14 residues. Looked up from germline, CDR1 is SQVTM and CDR2 is ANQGSEA. CDR3 in amino acids: CSVEDPEKNYGYTF. CDR3 DNA sequence: TGCAGCGTTGAAGACCCGGAGAAAAACTATGGCTACACCTTC.

This rearrangement joins TRBV7-9 to TRBJ2-3; TRBD1 matches at 7 bases. The germline gives CDR1 SEHNR, CDR2 FQNEAQ (reference sequence). CDR3 size: 16 residues. The J segment lost 2 bases and the V segment lost 5 bases, leaving 10 bases of the junction unmatched. CDR3 nucleotide sequence: TGTGCCAGCAGCCCTTTGGGACAGAGTCTCACAGATACGCAGTATTTT. It encodes CASSPLGQSLTDTQYF.

Turning to this clonotype: The junction differs from germline at one of its ends, possibly a read error. The chain couples TRBV6-2 or TRBV6-3 to TRBJ2-5; TRBD1 agrees at 7 bases. The CDR3 sequence is 13 residues long. The germline V gene encodes CDR1 MNHEY and CDR2 SVGEGT. CDR3 residues: CASSYVQGETQYF. The CDR3 nucleotides read TGTGCGAGCAGTTACGTACAGGGGGAGACCCAGTACTTC.

The chain couples TRBV20-1 to TRBJ1-2; a possible D gene is TRBD1 (6 bases). CDR1 DFQATT and CDR2 SNEGSKA come from the germline V gene (reference sequence). This CDR3 is built from 15 residues. The V gene lost 5 bases and the J gene lost 4 bases, with 20 bases spanning the gap. In nucleotides, the CDR3 is TGCAGTGCTCGCCTCCAAACTCCGGACAGCTATGGCTACACCTTC. Translated, it gives CSARLQTPDSYGYTF.

In this sample, this clonotype turned up once. The chain carries TRBV5-1 and TRBJ2-1; 8 bases are a match to TRBD2. The germline V gene encodes CDR1 SGHRS and CDR2 YFSETQ. Trimming removed 0 bases from V and 4 bases from J; junction bases left unmatched: 6. This CDR3 has 16 residues. CDR3 loop: CASSLGRGGRYNEQFF. The DNA for the CDR3 is TGCGCCAGCAGCTTGGGACGGGGGGGCCGATACAATGAGCAGTTCTTC.